This entry lists 21 T cell receptor beta chains sequenced from one sample in a study of cytomegalovirus exposure and HLA in healthy donors. This PCR relied on a set of 60 Vbeta primers and 13 Jbeta primers. Profiled with immunoSEQ multiplex PCR; TCRdb holds only in-frame clones, not every one. Of 100,000 or so clones detected, roughly 85% appear once; the ten largest clones hold 2.5% to 3.5%. The sequenced material came from PBMCs. The receptors derive from a middle-aged woman in good health and CMV-seronegative.

The chain couples TRBV2 to TRBJ1-3, with D possibly matching TRBD1 (5 bases). Looked up from germline, CDR1 is SNHLY and CDR2 is FYNNEI. CDR3 length: 17 residues. With 6 bases removed from V and 0 bases from J, the gap between germline ends came to 18 bases. CDR3 amino acids: CASSHSKGSFSGNTIYF. DNA of the CDR3: TGTGCCAGCAGCCATTCGAAGGGGTCTTTCTCTGGAAACACCATATATTTT.

The rearrangement joins TRBV5-4 to TRBJ2-2; no firm D call. Germline-derived CDR1 and CDR2 are SGHNT and YYREEE (reference sequence). CDR3 length: 17 residues. Between the trimmed V and J ends, which lost 0 bases and 0 bases, there was a span of 12 bases. The CDR3 coding sequence is TGTGCCAGCAGCTTGGTCGTGGGCCCTACGAACACCGGGGAGCTGTTTTTT. Protein: CASSLVVGPTNTGELFF.

The J gene is TRBJ1-3, the V gene TRBV28; D ambiguous. V lost 8 bases and J lost 0, with 14 bases in between. The CDR3 spans 15 residues. Germline V gene sequence: CDR1 MDHEN, CDR2 SYDVKM. The CDR3 spells CASGPGDNSGNTIYF. CDR3 in DNA: TGTGCCAGCGGTCCCGGGGATAACTCTGGAAACACCATATATTTT.

The sample holds a few counts of this clone. J is TRBJ2-1 and V is TRBV7-6, with TRBD2 identical over 8 bases. V trimming: 1 base; J trimming: 1 base; junction bases outside the gene matches: 0. Germline V gene data show CDR1 as SGHVS and CDR2 as FNYEAQ. The CDR3 consists of 15 residues. The CDR3: CASSLGGRSYNEQFF. DNA of the CDR3: TGTGCCAGCAGCTTAGGCGGGAGGTCCTACAATGAGCAGTTCTTC.

The rearrangement joins TRBV9 to TRBJ2-5; 7 nucleotides agree with TRBD2. The tail of the sequence fits TRBJ2-7 better, so the J call may be wrong. CDR3 size: 15 residues. Germline CDR1 SGDLS, CDR2 YYNGEE. This CDR3 is CASSPYSGYTYEQYF. In DNA, the CDR3 is TGTGCCAGCAGCCCCTATAGCGGGTACACCTACGAGCAGTACTTC.

The V and J genes are TRBV5-4 and TRBJ2-7; 8 bases are a match to TRBD2. Germline CDR1 and CDR2: SGHNT and YYREEE (reference sequence). This CDR3 contains 15 residues. V was pared by 4 bases and J by 0 bases, with 6 bases of the junction left unmatched. CDR3 DNA: TGTGCCAGCAGCCCCGGCGGGAGGAGCTCCTACGAGCAGTACTTC. It yields the protein CASSPGGRSSYEQYF.

The rearrangement joins TRBV19 to TRBJ1-3; D is ambiguous. V lost 1 base and J 0 bases, leaving 7 bases between the germline ends. The CDR3 has 15 residues. The germline V gene encodes CDR1 LNHDA and CDR2 SQIVND (reference sequence). CDR3 region: CASSIADNSGNTIYF. The CDR3 DNA is TGTGCCAGTAGTATAGCAGACAACTCTGGAAACACCATATATTTT.

V is TRBV28 and J is TRBJ1-5; D perhaps matches TRBD1 (5 bases). In germline, CDR1 is MDHEN, CDR2 SYDVKM. The CDR3 length is 15 residues. V lost 5 bases to trimming and J lost 1 base, with 12 bases between them. CDR3 nucleotide sequence: TGTGCCAGCAGTACCCAGGGAAGGAGCAATCAGCCCCAGCATTTT. It encodes CASSTQGRSNQPQHF.

A single count supports this clone. The rearrangement links TRBV18 to TRBJ2-5; a possible D gene is TRBD1 (5 bases). V was cut by 3 bases and J by 2 bases, with 10 bases left in between. The CDR3 loop spans 14 amino acids. From germline, CDR1 is KGHSH and CDR2 LQKENI. The CDR3: CASSPPKGQETQYF. Written as DNA, the CDR3 is TGTGCCAGCTCACCTCCCAAGGGGCAAGAGACCCAGTACTTC.

V and J are TRBV27 and TRBJ2-1; D might be TRBD2 (6 bases). Germline V gene sequence: CDR1 MNHEY, CDR2 SMNVEV (reference sequence). The CDR3 totals 16 residues. V gave up 5 bases and J gave up 2 bases, with 16 bases separating them. CDR3 amino acids: CASSRAGGDPYNEQFF. CDR3 nucleotide sequence: TGTGCCAGCAGTCGGGCCGGGGGAGACCCCTACAATGAGCAGTTCTTC.

This clone was observed once. J is TRBJ1-3 and V is TRBV11-2; D ambiguous. V was cut by 0 bases and J by 4 bases, with 13 bases left in between. Germline values: CDR1 SGHAT, CDR2 FQNNGV. This CDR3 is built from 16 residues. The CDR3: CASSLDRTSNGNTIYF. The CDR3 coding sequence is TGTGCCAGCAGCTTAGATCGTACATCCAACGGAAACACCATATATTTT.

The CDR3 nucleotides read TGTGCCAGCAGTACGGGACTAGCGAGCTCCTACAATGAGCAGTTCTTC. It codes for CASSTGLASSYNEQFF. This rearrangement joins TRBV6-6 to TRBJ2-1; 10 nucleotides align to TRBD2. V lost 5 bases and J lost 0; bases outside the gene matches: 4. The V gene's germline CDR1 is MNHNY and CDR2 SVGAGI (reference sequence). The CDR3 totals 16 residues.

J is TRBJ1-1 and V is TRBV25-1, with TRBD1 identical over 8 bases. Trimming cost V 1 base and J 9 bases; bases outside gene matches: 7. Germline assignment: CDR1 MGHDK and CDR2 SYGVNS. The CDR3 runs to 14 residues. The CDR3 is CASSESGAGGKAFF. The CDR3 DNA reads TGTGCCAGCAGTGAATCGGGGGCAGGGGGCAAAGCTTTCTTT.

The CDR3 DNA reads TGTGCCAGCAGCCGTAGCGGAGGGGCAGGGGGAGAGACCCAGTACTTC. Its protein product is CASSRSGGAGGETQYF. The chain is built from TRBV28 and TRBJ2-5, with D maybe TRBD1 (7 bases). V lost 6 bases to trimming and J lost 4 bases, with 21 bases between them. From germline, CDR1 is MDHEN and CDR2 SYDVKM. This CDR3 is 16 amino acids long.

The rearrangement joins TRBV6-5 to TRBJ2-3, with 7 bases identical to TRBD1. From germline, CDR1 is MNHEY and CDR2 SVGAGI. V lost 10 bases to trimming and J lost 2 bases; unmatched junction nucleotides: 6. This CDR3 spans 13 amino acids. CDR3 nucleotides: TGTGCCACCAAGGGGGCCTCCACAGATACGCAGTATTTT. Translated, it gives CATKGASTDTQYF.

V is TRBV7-6 and J is TRBJ1-3; D remains ambiguous. CDR3 length: 16 amino acids. The V end lost 2 bases, the J end lost 2 bases, and 13 bases lay between the germline ends. Per the germline V gene, CDR1 is SGHVS and CDR2 is FNYEAQ. CDR3 nucleotides: TGTGCCAGCAGCTTACTGGACCTGACTACTGGAAACACCATATATTTT. It codes for CASSLLDLTTGNTIYF.

The chain employs TRBV30 and TRBJ1-2; TRBD1 aligns across 7 bases. The trim removed 0 bases at V and 4 bases at J, leaving 5 bases unmatched. Germline values: CDR1 GTSNPN, CDR2 SVGIG (reference sequence). The length of the CDR3 is 14 residues. The CDR3 DNA reads as TGTGCCTGGAGTGTCCCAGGGGGGATCTATGGCTACACCTTC. This gives the protein CAWSVPGGIYGYTF.

The V call is TRBV2, the J call TRBJ2-3; tentative D call: TRBD2 (5 bases). The CDR3 totals 14 residues. V gave up 10 bases and J gave up 2 bases, with 16 bases separating them. Looked up from germline, CDR1 is SNHLY and CDR2 is FYNNEI. CDR3 DNA: TGTGCCACCCGAGGGTCGACAATCACAGATACGCAGTATTTT. This gives the protein CATRGSTITDTQYF.

A few counts support this clone. This rearrangement joins TRBV30 to TRBJ1-6, with TRBD1 matching 7 bases. Losses at the gene ends were 5 bases for V and 12 bases for J; bases not matched to a gene: 10. This CDR3 region has 13 residues. CDR1 and CDR2 (germline): GTSNPN, SVGIG (reference sequence). The CDR3 protein is CAWGQEGIQPLHF. The CDR3 DNA reads as TGTGCCTGGGGACAGGAGGGAATTCAACCCCTCCACTTT.

The rearrangement links TRBV18 to TRBJ2-3; 14 bases line up with TRBD2. The CDR3 sequence is 16 residues long. Per the germline V gene, CDR1 is KGHSH and CDR2 is LQKENI. V was clipped by 5 bases and J by 2 bases; unmatched bases: 3. In DNA form, the CDR3 reads TGTGCCAGCTCATCGGGACTAGCGGGGGCCACAGATACGCAGTATTTT. It specifies CASSSGLAGATDTQYF. The full variable domain, its missing parts supplied by reference TRBV18 and TRBJ2-3, is NAGVMQNPRHLVRRRGQEARLRCSPMKGHSHVYWYRQLPEEGLKFMVYLQKENIIDESGMPKERFSAEFPKEGPSILRIQQVVRGDSAAYFCASSSGLAGATDTQYFGPGTRLTVL.

This chain uses TRBV11-2 with TRBJ2-7, with 10 bases matching TRBD2. The length of the CDR3 is 18 residues. J lost 13 bases, V lost 4 bases, and 25 bases had no gene match. Germline V gene data show CDR1 as SGHAT and CDR2 as FQNNGV. The chain's CDR3 is CASSSATGDGLAAPGRYF. In nucleotides, the CDR3 is TGTGCCAGCAGCTCGGCGACAGGGGATGGACTAGCGGCCCCCGGGAGATACTTC.